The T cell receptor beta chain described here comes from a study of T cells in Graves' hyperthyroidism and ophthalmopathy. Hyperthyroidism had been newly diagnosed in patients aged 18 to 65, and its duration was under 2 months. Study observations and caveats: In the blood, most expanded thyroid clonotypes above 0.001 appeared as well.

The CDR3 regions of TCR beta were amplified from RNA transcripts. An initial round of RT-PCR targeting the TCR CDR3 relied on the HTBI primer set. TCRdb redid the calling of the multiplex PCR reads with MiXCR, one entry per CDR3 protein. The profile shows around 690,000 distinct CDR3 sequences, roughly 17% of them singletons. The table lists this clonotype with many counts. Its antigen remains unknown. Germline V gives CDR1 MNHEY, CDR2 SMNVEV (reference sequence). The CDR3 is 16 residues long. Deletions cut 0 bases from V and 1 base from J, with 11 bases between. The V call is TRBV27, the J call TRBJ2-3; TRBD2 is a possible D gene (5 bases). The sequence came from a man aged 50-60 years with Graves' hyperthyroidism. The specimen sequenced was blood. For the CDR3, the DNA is TGTGCCAGCAGTTTATCCCTGAACGGGGGCACAGATACGCAGTATTTT. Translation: CASSLSLNGGTDTQYF.